The 17 T cell receptor beta chains below come from one sample, sequenced in a study of T cells after posttransplantation cyclophosphamide. Treatment was busulfan-fludarabine conditioning, a marrow graft, and cyclophosphamide on days +3 and +4. Generated by immunoSEQ multiplex PCR, the TCRdb table keeps only in-frame clones and is missing some. The table shows about 19,000 clones, with roughly 87% occurring only once. The sequences come from PBMCs, collected after allogeneic stem cell transplant with posttransplant cyclophosphamide. The receptor source for this set is a female patient aged 40 to 50 who received an allogeneic stem cell transplant from a related donor, was CMV-positive, and had no GVHD. The T cells may come from the graft donor.

This chain links TRBV23-1 with TRBJ2-2, with 10 bases fitting TRBD1. TRBV23-1 is assigned to the ORF class and has an uncertain function. J gave up 6 bases and V 2 bases, and 3 bases lay outside the gene matches. The CDR3 has 15 amino acids. CDR3 DNA sequence: TGCGCCAGCAGTCAAGGGACAGGGGTGGCCGGGGAGCTGTTTTTT. Residues: CASSQGTGVAGELFF.

This clone showed up just once. At the DNA level, this CDR3 is encoded by other sequences in the same sample as well. The gene calls are TRBV7-3 and TRBJ2-5; 7 nucleotides match TRBD1. Germline CDR1 reads SGHTA; CDR2 reads FQGTGA. The CDR3 is made up of 13 amino acids. V shed 3 bases and J 3 bases; nucleotides not matched to a gene: 1. CDR3 sequence reads: CASSFTGEETQYF. In nucleotides, the CDR3 is TGTGCCAGCAGCTTCACAGGGGAAGAGACCCAGTACTTC.

The CDR3 loop reads CASSPGQTTIGGTDTQYF. CDR3 bases: TGTGCCAGCTCACCGGGACAGACTACAATCGGAGGCACAGATACGCAGTATTTT. V and J are TRBV18 and TRBJ2-3; 7 bases are a match to TRBD1. Germline CDR1 and CDR2: KGHSH and LQKENI. CDR3 length: 18 amino acids. Trimming at V came to 3 bases and at J to 1 base, leaving 13 bases not matched to a gene.

The chain carries TRBV7-9 and TRBJ2-7, with 7 bases aligning to TRBD1. Germline CDR1 SEHNR, CDR2 FQNEAQ (reference sequence). The trim removed 6 bases at V and 7 bases at J, leaving 15 bases unmatched. This CDR3 has 15 amino acids. The CDR3 region has the DNA TGTGCCAGCAGTGGGACCGGGACAGCGCTCCGGGAGCAGTACTTC. Protein sequence: CASSGTGTALREQYF.

V gene TRBV5-4 combines with J gene TRBJ1-2, with D hard to call. The length of the CDR3 is 14 residues. Germline CDR1 is SGHNT and CDR2 is YYREEE (reference sequence). V was cut by 0 bases and J by 4 bases, with 10 bases left in between. CDR3 in amino acids: CASSLVGRTYGYTF. The CDR3 DNA reads as TGTGCCAGCAGCTTGGTGGGGAGAACCTATGGCTACACCTTC.

This clone was seen a few times. V is TRBV19 and J is TRBJ2-7; the match to TRBD2 covers 8 bases. Germline V lookup: CDR1 LNHDA, CDR2 SQIVND (reference sequence). The CDR3 covers 16 residues. V shed 5 bases and J 1 base; nucleotides not matched to a gene: 10. Here the CDR3 DNA reads TGTGCCAGTAGTGGGACTAGGACCCCCTCTTCCTACGAGCAGTACTTC. The encoded protein is CASSGTRTPSSYEQYF.

This clone was picked up one time. The rearrangement joins TRBV6-5 to TRBJ2-1, with D perhaps matching TRBD1 (6 bases). This CDR3 has 16 amino acids. Germline V gene sequence: CDR1 MNHEY, CDR2 SVGAGI. The V end was cut by 0 bases, the J end by 7 bases, with 16 bases between. The CDR3, as DNA: TGTGCCAGCAGTTACTCCGGGACAAAGGTCACAAATGAGCAGTTCTTC. This sequence encodes CASSYSGTKVTNEQFF.

In DNA form, the CDR3 reads TGTGCCAGCAGTATTACGCTTCTTCTATTTGGGACAGAAGAGACCCAGTACTTC. Translated: CASSITLLLFGTEETQYF. The rearrangement joins TRBV28 to TRBJ2-5; 7 nucleotides match TRBD1. Germline lookup yields CDR1 MDHEN and CDR2 SYDVKM. V trimming: 5 bases; J trimming: 3 bases; junction bases outside the gene matches: 18. CDR3 length equals 18 residues.

The CDR3 nucleotides are TGTGCCAGCAGCTTATCAGGCCTAGCGGGGCGCCTAGCCAAAAACATTCAGTACTTC. It yields the protein CASSLSGLAGRLAKNIQYF. The chain recombines TRBV7-9 with TRBJ2-4; TRBD2 agrees at 9 bases. Germline CDR1 is SEHNR and CDR2 is FQNEAQ (reference sequence). The length of the CDR3 is 19 residues. With V trimmed by 2 bases and J by 0 bases, 11 bases remained unmatched.

V gene TRBV4-3 combines with J gene TRBJ2-1; 15 positions match TRBD2. V lost 1 base and J lost 4; bases outside the gene matches: 14. Germline V lookup: CDR1 LGHNA, CDR2 YSLEER. CDR3 size: 21 residues. The CDR3 loop reads CASSQVTSWTSGRAHYNEQFF. The CDR3, as DNA: TGCGCCAGCAGCCAAGTTACAAGTTGGACTAGCGGGAGGGCACATTACAATGAGCAGTTCTTC.

The chain has TRBV9 and TRBJ1-1, with D unclear. The CDR3 consists of 14 residues. CDR1 and CDR2 from the germline V gene are SGDLS and YYNGEE. Trimming shortened V by 4 bases and J by 7 bases, and 17 bases separated the two germline ends. The CDR3 DNA is TGTGCCAGCAGCTCGAACACCCGAACGATTGAAGCTTTCTTT. Translation gives CASSSNTRTIEAFF.

This clone was observed once. V usage is TRBV4-3 and J usage is TRBJ2-2, with D possibly being TRBD2 (6 bases). V was pared by 1 base and J by 7 bases, with 16 bases between. Germline CDR1 and CDR2: LGHNA and YSLEER. This CDR3 is 16 amino acids long. CDR3 loop: CASSQVGPGVGGELFF. The CDR3 DNA is TGCGCCAGCAGCCAAGTAGGCCCGGGAGTGGGCGGGGAGCTGTTTTTT.

The chain has TRBV30 and TRBJ1-1; D gene ambiguous. Germline V lookup: CDR1 GTSNPN, CDR2 SVGIG (reference sequence). CDR3 size: 13 residues. Trimming took off 5 bases at V and 4 bases at J, with 14 bases between the two ends. CDR3 residues: CAWDTAKGTEAFF. In DNA, the CDR3 is TGTGCCTGGGACACCGCGAAAGGCACTGAAGCTTTCTTT.

The V and J genes are TRBV28 and TRBJ1-5; 7 bases map to TRBD1. The CDR3 totals 15 residues. Unmatched junction bases numbered 3, after V lost 4 bases and J lost 0 bases. Germline CDR1 and CDR2: MDHEN and SYDVKM. The CDR3, as DNA: TGTGCCAGCAGTTCGACAGGGCTTAGCAATCAGCCCCAGCATTTT. Translating it yields CASSSTGLSNQPQHF.

V and J are TRBV30 and TRBJ2-5, with 9 bases aligning to TRBD2. Per the germline V gene, CDR1 is GTSNPN and CDR2 is SVGIG (reference sequence). CDR3 size: 13 residues. The V segment lost 2 bases and the J segment 5 bases; nucleotides outside the gene matches: 3. CDR3 protein: CAWSPGLAETQYF. CDR3 bases: TGTGCCTGGAGTCCAGGACTAGCGGAGACCCAGTACTTC.

Here the CDR3 reads CASMWRGRSYNEQFF. CDR3 nucleotide sequence: TGTGCCAGCATGTGGAGGGGTCGGTCCTACAATGAGCAGTTCTTC. The chain links TRBV2 to TRBJ2-1, with a possible D match to TRBD2 (6 bases). The V end lost 7 bases, the J end lost 1 base, and 14 bases lay between the germline ends. Germline assignment: CDR1 SNHLY and CDR2 FYNNEI. CDR3 length equals 15 residues.

The chain is built from TRBV6-5 and TRBJ1-1, with 10 positions matching TRBD1. V shed 5 bases, J shed 7 bases, and the junction held 7 bases outside the gene matches. The length of the CDR3 is 14 residues. Germline-derived CDR1 and CDR2 are MNHEY and SVGAGI. The DNA for the CDR3 is TGTGCCAGCAGTCGAGACAGGGGGCAAGGTGAAGCTTTCTTT. It specifies CASSRDRGQGEAFF.